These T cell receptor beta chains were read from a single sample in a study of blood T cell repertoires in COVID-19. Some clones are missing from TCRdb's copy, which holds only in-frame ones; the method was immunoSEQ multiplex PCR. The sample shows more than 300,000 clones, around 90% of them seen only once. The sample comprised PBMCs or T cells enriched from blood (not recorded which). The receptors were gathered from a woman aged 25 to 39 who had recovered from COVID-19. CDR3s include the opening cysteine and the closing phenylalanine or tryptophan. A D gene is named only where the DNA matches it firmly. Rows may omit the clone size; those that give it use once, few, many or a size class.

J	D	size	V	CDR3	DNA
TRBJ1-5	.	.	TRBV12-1	CASSFVEGINQPQHF	TGTGCCAGCAGCTTTGTGGAGGGAATAAATCAGCCCCAGCATTTT
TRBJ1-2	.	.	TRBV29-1	CSVDMVAGYNYGYTF	TGCAGCGTTGATATGGTAGCGGGGTATAACTATGGCTACACCTTC
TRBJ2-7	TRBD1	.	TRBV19	CATAGTGIYEQYF	TGTGCCACCGCCGGGACAGGAATCTACGAGCAGTACTTC
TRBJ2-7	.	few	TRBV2	CASQVDRDYEQYF	TGTGCCAGCCAGGTCGACCGGGACTACGAGCAGTACTTC
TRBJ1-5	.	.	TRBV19	CASSIGGRGQPQHF	TGTGCCAGTAGTATAGGTGGCAGGGGTCAGCCCCAGCATTTT
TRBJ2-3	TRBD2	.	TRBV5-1	CASSLARSGGTDTQYF	TGCGCCAGCAGCTTGGCTCGTAGCGGGGGCACAGATACGCAGTATTTT
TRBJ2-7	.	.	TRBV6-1	CASSEFEGGTYEQYF	TGTGCCAGCAGTGAATTTGAGGGTGGGACCTACGAGCAGTACTTC
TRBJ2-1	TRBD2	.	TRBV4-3	CASSQEVGTSGSREQFF	TGCGCCAGCAGCCAGGAAGTGGGGACTAGCGGGTCACGGGAGCAGTTCTTC
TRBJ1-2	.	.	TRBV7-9	CASSPDRFPSGGYTF	TGTGCCAGCAGCCCGGACAGATTCCCCTCGGGTGGCTACACCTTC
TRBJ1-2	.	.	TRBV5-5	CASSLAALLYGYTF	TGTGCCAGCAGCTTGGCCGCGCTCCTCTATGGCTACACCTTC
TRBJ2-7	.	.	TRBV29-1	CSVESRVNEQYF	TGCAGCGTTGAAAGCAGGGTGAACGAGCAGTACTTC
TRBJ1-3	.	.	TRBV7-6	CASSLFQGQNTIYF	TGTGCCAGCAGCTTATTCCAGGGGCAAAACACCATATATTTT
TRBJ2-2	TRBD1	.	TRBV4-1	CASSQDFRTGASTGELFF	TGCGCCAGCAGCCAAGATTTTCGGACAGGGGCCAGCACCGGGGAGCTGTTTTTT
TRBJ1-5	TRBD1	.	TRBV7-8	CASSLAGQSNQPQHF	TGTGCCAGCAGCTTAGCGGGACAGAGCAATCAGCCCCAGCATTTT
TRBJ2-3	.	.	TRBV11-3	CASSLGVGSDTQYF	TGTGCCAGCAGCTTAGGGGTCGGGTCAGATACGCAGTATTTT
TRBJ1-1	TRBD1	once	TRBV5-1	CASKGQGGTEAFF	TGCGCCAGCAAAGGACAGGGTGGCACTGAAGCTTTCTTT
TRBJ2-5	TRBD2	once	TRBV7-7	CASSSLAGPQETQYF	TGTGCTAGCAGCTCACTAGCGGGCCCTCAAGAGACCCAGTACTTC
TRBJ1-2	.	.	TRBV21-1	CASSKAPGQGYYGYTF	TGTGCCAGCAGCAAAGCGCCGGGACAGGGTTACTATGGCTACACCTTC
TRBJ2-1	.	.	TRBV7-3	CASASSSYNEQFF	TGTGCCAGCGCCAGTTCGTCATACAATGAGCAGTTCTTC
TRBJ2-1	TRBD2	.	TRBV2	CASATSTVRNEQFF	TGTGCCAGTGCGACTAGCACAGTTCGTAATGAGCAGTTCTTC
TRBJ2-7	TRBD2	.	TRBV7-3	CASSLPRGGRDEQYF	TGTGCCAGCAGCCTCCCTCGGGGGGGGCGCGACGAGCAGTACTTC
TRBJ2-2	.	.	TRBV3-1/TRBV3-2	CASSQVTGVTGELFF	TGTGCCAGCAGCCAGGTGACAGGCGTAACCGGGGAGCTGTTTTTT
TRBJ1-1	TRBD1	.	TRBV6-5	CASSRIGQANTEAFF	TGTGCCAGCAGTCGCATCGGACAGGCGAACACTGAAGCTTTCTTT
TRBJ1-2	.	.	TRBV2	CASSETGIYGYTF	TGTGCCAGCAGTGAAACAGGGATCTATGGCTACACCTTC
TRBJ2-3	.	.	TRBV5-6	CASSFDILTDTQYF	TGTGCCAGCAGCTTTGACATCCTCACAGATACGCAGTATTTT
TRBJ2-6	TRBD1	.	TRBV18	CASSPPGQGPGANVLTF	TGTGCCAGCTCACCACCGGGACAGGGTCCAGGGGCCAACGTCCTGACTTTC
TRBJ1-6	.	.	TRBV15	CATSRYNSPLHF	TGTGCCACCAGCCGTTATAATTCACCCCTCCACTTT
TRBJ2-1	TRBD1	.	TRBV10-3	CAIVGQGTNEQFF	TGTGCCATCGTGGGACAGGGGACAAATGAGCAGTTCTTC
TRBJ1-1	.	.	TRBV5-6	CASSLARLMNTEAFF	TGTGCCAGCAGCTTGGCCAGGTTGATGAACACTGAAGCTTTCTTT
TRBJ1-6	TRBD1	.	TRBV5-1	CASSAGGSYNSPLHF	TGCGCCAGCAGCGCAGGGGGCTCCTATAATTCACCCCTCCACTTT
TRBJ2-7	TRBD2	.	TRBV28	CASSPSGRGTYEQYF	TGTGCCAGCAGCCCTAGCGGGAGAGGGACCTACGAGCAGTACTTC
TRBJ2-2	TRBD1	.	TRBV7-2	CASRRTGGPGELFF	TGTGCCAGCAGGCGGACAGGGGGGCCCGGGGAGCTGTTTTTT
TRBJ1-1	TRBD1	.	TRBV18	CASSPSGQENTEAFF	TGTGCCAGCTCACCTAGCGGACAGGAGAACACTGAAGCTTTCTTT
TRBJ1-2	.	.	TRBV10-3	CAISGSYGYTF	TGTGCCATCAGTGGTTCTTATGGCTACACCTTC
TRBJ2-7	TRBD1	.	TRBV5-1	CASSDRTGLRSYEQYF	TGCGCCAGCAGCGATCGGACAGGACTGCGCTCCTACGAGCAGTACTTC
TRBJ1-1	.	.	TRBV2	CASSEGDTEAFF	TGTGCCAGCAGTGAAGGCGACACTGAAGCTTTCTTT
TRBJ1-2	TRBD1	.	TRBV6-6	CASIRSLGTGSVNYGYTF	TGTGCCAGCATTCGATCGTTGGGGACAGGCTCCGTTAACTATGGCTACACCTTC
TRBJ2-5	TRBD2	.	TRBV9	CASSVGSGGAGEETQYF	TGTGCCAGCAGCGTAGGTAGCGGGGGGGCCGGTGAGGAGACCCAGTACTTC
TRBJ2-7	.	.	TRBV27	CASSSFSAYEQYF	TGTGCCAGCAGTTCCTTTAGTGCCTACGAGCAGTACTTC
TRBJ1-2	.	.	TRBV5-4	CASSLDDYQGYTF	TGTGCCAGCAGCTTGGATGATTATCAGGGCTACACCTTC
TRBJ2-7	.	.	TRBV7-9	CASSLVQAGEQYF	TGTGCCAGCAGCTTAGTCCAGGCTGGCGAGCAGTACTTC
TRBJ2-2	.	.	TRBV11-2	CASSSSALAGGELFF	TGTGCCAGCAGCTCTTCCGCACTAGCAGGCGGGGAGCTGTTTTTT
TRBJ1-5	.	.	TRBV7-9	CASSRGATNTSVNQPQHF	TGTGCCAGCAGCCGGGGGGCCACCAATACAAGTGTTAATCAGCCCCAGCATTTT
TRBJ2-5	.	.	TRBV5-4	CASSKPFVETQYF	TGTGCCAGCAGCAAGCCTTTTGTAGAGACCCAGTACTTC
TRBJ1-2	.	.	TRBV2	CARVGADGYTF	TGTGCCAGAGTGGGGGCTGATGGCTACACCTTC
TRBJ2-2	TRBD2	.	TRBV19	CASRTGTSGSGANTGELFF	TGTGCCAGTAGGACAGGGACTAGCGGGAGTGGGGCGAACACCGGGGAGCTGTTTTTT
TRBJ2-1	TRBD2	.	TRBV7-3	CASSLGLANEQFF	TGTGCCAGCAGCTTAGGACTAGCCAATGAGCAGTTCTTC
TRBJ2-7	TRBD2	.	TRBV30	CAGQAGGLSKQYF	TGTGCCGGACAAGCGGGGGGGCTGAGTAAGCAGTACTTC
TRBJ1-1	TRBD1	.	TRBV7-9	CASSLALGQGTEAFF	TGTGCCAGCAGTCTCGCCCTGGGACAGGGTACCGAAGCTTTCTTT
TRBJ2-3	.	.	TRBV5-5	CASSWRVATDTQYF	TGTGCCAGCAGCTGGCGGGTCGCCACAGATACGCAGTATTTT
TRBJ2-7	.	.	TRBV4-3	CASSQTIIQGFGQYF	TGCGCCAGCAGCCAAACCATTATCCAGGGGTTCGGGCAGTACTTC
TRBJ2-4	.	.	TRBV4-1	CASSQETGRDIQYF	TGCGCCAGCAGCCAAGAAACAGGGCGGGACATTCAGTACTTC
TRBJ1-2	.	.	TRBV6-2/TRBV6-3	CASSYLGAGYGYTF	TGTGCCAGCAGTTACTTGGGGGCAGGCTATGGCTACACCTTC